Reported below is one T cell receptor beta chain. The antigen is not known. Sequencing relied on a cDNA template that was reverse transcribed from extracted RNA. Profiling relied on immunoSEQ multiplex PCR, and the TCRdb table lists in-frame clones only, not all of them. The repertoire holds roughly 140,000 clones, about 47% seen once, with 0.8% to 1% in the top ten. Peripheral blood and lesional scalp punch biopsies came from alopecia areata patients. Germline V lookup: CDR1 SGHTS, CDR2 YDEGEE. The CDR3 totals 15 residues. Deletions cut 1 base from V and 2 bases from J, with 12 bases between. These data are taken from a study of CD8+ T cells in alopecia areata. Turning to the study itself: Tofacitinib continued for 6 to 18 months and was then withheld for 6 months.

Overall study results and limits: Higher clonality than in normal scalp was seen in lesional scalp, especially alopecia totalis/universalis.

The receptor's source is a human donor with alopecia areata. This chain connects TRBV5-8 to TRBJ2-5; D call uncertain. The material sequenced was CD4+ T cells sorted from blood, taken at week 0. CDR3 sequence reads: CASSLPVGPQETQYF. For the CDR3, the DNA is TGTGCCAGCAGCTTGCCCGTCGGACCGCAAGAGACCCAGTACTTC.